There are a few counts of the clone carrying this T cell receptor (beta chain). It was unfractionated whole blood from which total RNA was extracted. The data were taken from a study of human T cells and chemical hapten exposure. For the study at large: Small pooled library volume differences chiefly drove per-sample TCR yield variation.

From the 5' RACE reads, TCRdb called clonotypes with MiXCR, one entry per CDR3 protein. The data show 110,000 or so distinct CDR3 sequences, 15% to 20% seen once. There are 16 residues in the CDR3. The V and J ends lost 5 bases and 2 bases, in that order; junction bases with no gene match: 12. The chain couples TRBV12-3 or TRBV12-4 to TRBJ2-7, with TRBD2 matching 7 bases. The receptor comes from a human donor in good health. CDR3 sequence reads: CASSPRGEWGTYEQYF. Written as DNA, the CDR3 is TGTGCCAGCAGTCCTCGGGGGGAGTGGGGAACCTACGAGCAGTACTTC.